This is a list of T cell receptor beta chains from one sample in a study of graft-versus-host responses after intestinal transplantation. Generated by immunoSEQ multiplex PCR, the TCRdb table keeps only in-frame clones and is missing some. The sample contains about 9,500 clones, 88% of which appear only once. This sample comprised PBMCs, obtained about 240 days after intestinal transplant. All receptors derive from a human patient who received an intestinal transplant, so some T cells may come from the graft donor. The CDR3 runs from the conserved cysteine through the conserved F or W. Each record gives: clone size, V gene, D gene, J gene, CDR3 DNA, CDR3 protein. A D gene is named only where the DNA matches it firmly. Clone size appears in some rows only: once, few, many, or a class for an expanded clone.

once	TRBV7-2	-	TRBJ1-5	TGTGCCAGCAGCTTAGTCCCTCGAAGAACAGGGAGGGATCAGCCCCAGCATTTT	CASSLVPRRTGRDQPQHF
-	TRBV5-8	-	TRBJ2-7	TGTGCCAGCAGCTCCCTTGGTAGCGAGCAGTACTTC	CASSSLGSEQYF
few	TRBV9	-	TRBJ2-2	TGTGCCAGCAGCGTAGATAACGGGGGCATCACCGGGGAGCTGTTTTTT	CASSVDNGGITGELFF
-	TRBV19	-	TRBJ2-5	TGTGCCAGTAGCCCGTTCCTCCAAGAGACCCAGTACTTC	CASSPFLQETQYF
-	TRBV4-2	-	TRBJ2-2	TGTGCCAGCAGCCAAGGCGGAACTCAGAGCGAGGGGGAGCTGTTTTTT	CASSQGGTQSEGELFF
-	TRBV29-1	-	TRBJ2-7	TGCAGCGTGCGGCTAACAGGGAACCACGAGCAGTACTTC	CSVRLTGNHEQYF
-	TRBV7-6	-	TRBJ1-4	TGTGCCAGCAGCGGTCCTGGAGTTGGTGGAGGTGAAAAACTGTTTTTT	CASSGPGVGGGEKLFF
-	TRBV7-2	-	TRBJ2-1	TGTGCCAGCAGCTCCGAGATCGGTCGGGGGCAGTTCTTC	CASSSEIGRGQFF
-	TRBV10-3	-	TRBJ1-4	TGTGCCATCAGTGAGAGGAGGGAAAAACTGTTTTTT	CAISERREKLFF
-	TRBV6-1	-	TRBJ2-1	TGTGCCAGCAGCATTTCCTGGGGGATGGATGAGCAGTTCTTC	CASSISWGMDEQFF
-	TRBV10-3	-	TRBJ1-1	TGTGCCATCGGGGGCAAGGATTTGAACACTGAAGCTTTCTTT	CAIGGKDLNTEAFF
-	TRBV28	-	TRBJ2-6	TGTGCCAGCAGTTTATGTAGTCAGGGGCCCCTGGGCTCTGGGGCCAACGTCCTGACTTTC	CASSLCSQGPLGSGANVLTF
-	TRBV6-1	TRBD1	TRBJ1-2	TGTGCCAGCAGTGGGAGACAGGGGTGGGGAAACTATGGCTACACCTTC	CASSGRQGWGNYGYTF
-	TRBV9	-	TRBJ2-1	TGTGCCAGCAGCTCCCAGGGCGGGTGGGATGAGCAGTTCTTC	CASSSQGGWDEQFF
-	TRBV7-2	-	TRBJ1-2	TGTGCCAGCAGCTTAGTGGGGAGGGTGAACTATGGCTACACCTTC	CASSLVGRVNYGYTF
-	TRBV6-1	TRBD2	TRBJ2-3	TGTGCCAGCTGGATTCTAGCGGGCTCCACAGATACGCAGTATTTT	CASWILAGSTDTQYF
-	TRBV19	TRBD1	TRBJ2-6	TGTGCCAGTAGGCCGGGACAGGGCTTCTCTGGGGCCAACGTCCTGACTTTC	CASRPGQGFSGANVLTF
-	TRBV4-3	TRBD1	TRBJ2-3	TGCGCCAGCAGCCAAGATCTTCAGGGGGTCACAGATACGCAGTATTTT	CASSQDLQGVTDTQYF
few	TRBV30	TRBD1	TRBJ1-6	TGTGCCTGGAGTAGTCCGGGACAGGGTTATTCACCCCTCCACTTT	CAWSSPGQGYSPLHF
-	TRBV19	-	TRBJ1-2	TGTGCCAGTAGTCACAGGACAGCAACTTCTCCTTATGGCTACACCTTC	CASSHRTATSPYGYTF
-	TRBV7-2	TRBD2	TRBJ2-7	TGTGCCAGCAGCTTAGTGTGGGTGGGACTAGCGGGAGAGTCCTACGAGCAGTACTTC	CASSLVWVGLAGESYEQYF
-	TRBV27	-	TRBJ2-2	TGTGCCAGCAGTTTCCCCACCGGGGAGCTGTTTTTT	CASSFPTGELFF
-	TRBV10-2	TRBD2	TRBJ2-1	TGCGCCAGCAGAGTAGCGGGAGGGCCGAGGAATGAGCAGTTCTTC	CASRVAGGPRNEQFF
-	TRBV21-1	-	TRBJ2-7	TGTGCCAGCAGCAAAGCCCCAGACAGGATCTACGAGCAGTACTTC	CASSKAPDRIYEQYF
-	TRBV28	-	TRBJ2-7	TGTGCCAGCAGTTCCGAAGGGGCAAGGGGTACCTACGAGCAGTACTTC	CASSSEGARGTYEQYF